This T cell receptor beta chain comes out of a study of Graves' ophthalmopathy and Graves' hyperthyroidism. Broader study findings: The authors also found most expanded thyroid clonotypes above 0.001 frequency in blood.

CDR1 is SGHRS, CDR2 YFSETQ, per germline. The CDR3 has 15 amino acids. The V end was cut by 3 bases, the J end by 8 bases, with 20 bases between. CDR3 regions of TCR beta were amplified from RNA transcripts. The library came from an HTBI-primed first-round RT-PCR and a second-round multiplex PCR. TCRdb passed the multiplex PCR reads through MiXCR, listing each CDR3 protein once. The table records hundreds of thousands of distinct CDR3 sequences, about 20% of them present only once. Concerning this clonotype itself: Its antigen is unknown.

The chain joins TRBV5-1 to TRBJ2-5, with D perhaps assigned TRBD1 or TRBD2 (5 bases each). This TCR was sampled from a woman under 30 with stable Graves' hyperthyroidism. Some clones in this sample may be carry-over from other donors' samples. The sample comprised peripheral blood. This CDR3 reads CASSYTLQVGETQYF. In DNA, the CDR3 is TGCGCCAGCAGCTATACGCTCCAGGTGGGGGAAACCCAGTACTTC.